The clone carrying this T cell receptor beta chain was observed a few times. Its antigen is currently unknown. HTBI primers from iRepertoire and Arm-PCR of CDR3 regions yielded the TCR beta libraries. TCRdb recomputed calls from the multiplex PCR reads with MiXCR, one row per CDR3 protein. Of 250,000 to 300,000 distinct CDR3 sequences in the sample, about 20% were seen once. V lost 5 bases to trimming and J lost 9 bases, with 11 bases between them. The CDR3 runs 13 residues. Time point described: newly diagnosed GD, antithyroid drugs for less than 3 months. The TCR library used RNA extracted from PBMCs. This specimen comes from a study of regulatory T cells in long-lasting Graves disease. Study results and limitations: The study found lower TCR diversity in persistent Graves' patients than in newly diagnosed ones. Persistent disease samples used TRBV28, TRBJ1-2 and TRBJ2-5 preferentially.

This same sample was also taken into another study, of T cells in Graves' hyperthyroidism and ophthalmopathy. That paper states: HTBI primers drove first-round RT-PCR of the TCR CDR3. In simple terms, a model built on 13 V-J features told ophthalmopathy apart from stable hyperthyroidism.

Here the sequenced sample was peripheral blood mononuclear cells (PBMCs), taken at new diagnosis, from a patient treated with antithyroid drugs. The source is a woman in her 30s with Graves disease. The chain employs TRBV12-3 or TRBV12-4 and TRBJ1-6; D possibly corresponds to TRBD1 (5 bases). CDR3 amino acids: CASSRDQASPLHF. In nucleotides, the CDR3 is TGTGCCAGCAGTAGGGACCAGGCTTCACCCCTCCACTTT.